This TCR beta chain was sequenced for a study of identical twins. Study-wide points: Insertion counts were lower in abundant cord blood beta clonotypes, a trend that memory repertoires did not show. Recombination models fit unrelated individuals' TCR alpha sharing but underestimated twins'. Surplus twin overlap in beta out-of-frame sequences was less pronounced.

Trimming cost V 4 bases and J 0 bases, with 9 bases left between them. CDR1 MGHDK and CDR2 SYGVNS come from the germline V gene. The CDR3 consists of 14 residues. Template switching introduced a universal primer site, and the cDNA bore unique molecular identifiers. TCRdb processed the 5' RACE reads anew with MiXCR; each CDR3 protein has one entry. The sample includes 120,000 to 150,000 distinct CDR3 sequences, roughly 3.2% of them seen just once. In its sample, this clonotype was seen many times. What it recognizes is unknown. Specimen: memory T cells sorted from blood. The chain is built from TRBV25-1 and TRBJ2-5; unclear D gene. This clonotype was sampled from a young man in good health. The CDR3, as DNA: TGTGCCAGCAGTGGGGTCGGGTACCAAGAGACCCAGTACTTC. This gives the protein CASSGVGYQETQYF.